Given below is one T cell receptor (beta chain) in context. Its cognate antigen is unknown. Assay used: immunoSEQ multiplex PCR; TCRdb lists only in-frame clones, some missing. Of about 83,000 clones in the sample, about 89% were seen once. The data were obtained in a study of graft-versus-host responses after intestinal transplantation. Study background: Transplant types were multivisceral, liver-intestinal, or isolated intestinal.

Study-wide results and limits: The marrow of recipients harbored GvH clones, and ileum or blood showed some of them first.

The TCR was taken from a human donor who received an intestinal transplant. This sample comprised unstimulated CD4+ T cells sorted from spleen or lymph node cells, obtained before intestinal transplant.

The CDR3 DNA reads TGTGCGCAGGGGGGTGAAAAACTGTTTTTT. Translating gives CAQGGEKLFF. The chain employs TRBV7-3 and TRBJ1-4, with TRBD1 identical over 7 bases. Germline V gene data show CDR1 as SGHTA and CDR2 as FQGTGA. The CDR3 loop spans 10 amino acids.